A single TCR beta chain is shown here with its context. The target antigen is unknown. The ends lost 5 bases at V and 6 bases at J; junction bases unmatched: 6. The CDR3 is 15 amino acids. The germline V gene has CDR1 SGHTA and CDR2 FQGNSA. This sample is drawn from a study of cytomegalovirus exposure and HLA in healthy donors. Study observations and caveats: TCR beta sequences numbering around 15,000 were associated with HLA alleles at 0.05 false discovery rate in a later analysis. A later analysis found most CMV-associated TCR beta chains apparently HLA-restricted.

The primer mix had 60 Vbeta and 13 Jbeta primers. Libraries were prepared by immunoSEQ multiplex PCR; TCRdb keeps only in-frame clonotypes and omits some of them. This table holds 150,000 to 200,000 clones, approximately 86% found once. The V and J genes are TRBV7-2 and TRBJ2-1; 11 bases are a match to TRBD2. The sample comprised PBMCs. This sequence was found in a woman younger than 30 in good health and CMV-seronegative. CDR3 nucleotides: TGTGCCAGCAGCCCGGTGACTAGCGGGATCAATGAGCAGTTCTTC. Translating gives CASSPVTSGINEQFF.